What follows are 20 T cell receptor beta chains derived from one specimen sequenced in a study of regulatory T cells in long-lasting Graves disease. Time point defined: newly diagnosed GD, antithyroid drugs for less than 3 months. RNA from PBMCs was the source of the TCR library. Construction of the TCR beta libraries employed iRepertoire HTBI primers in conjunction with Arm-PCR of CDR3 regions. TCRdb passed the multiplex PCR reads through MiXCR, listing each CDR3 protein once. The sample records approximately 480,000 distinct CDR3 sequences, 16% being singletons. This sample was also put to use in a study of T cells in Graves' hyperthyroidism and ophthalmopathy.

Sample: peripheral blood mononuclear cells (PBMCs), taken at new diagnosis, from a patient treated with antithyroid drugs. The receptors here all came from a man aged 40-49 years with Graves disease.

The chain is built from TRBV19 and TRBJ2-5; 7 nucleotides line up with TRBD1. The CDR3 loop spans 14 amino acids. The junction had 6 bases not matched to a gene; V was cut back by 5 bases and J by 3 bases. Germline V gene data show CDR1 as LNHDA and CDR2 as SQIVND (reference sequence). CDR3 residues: CASSPLGTEETQYF. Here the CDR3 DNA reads TGTGCCAGTAGTCCCTTGGGGACAGAAGAGACCCAGTACTTC.

This CDR3 is CASSHNLAGELFF. The CDR3 DNA is TGCGCCAGCAGCCATAACCTGGCCGGGGAGCTGTTTTTT. The rearrangement links TRBV5-1 to TRBJ2-2; no reliable D call. V dropped 4 bases and J dropped 6 bases, with 10 bases sitting between them. This CDR3 is built from 13 residues. In germline, CDR1 is SGHRS, CDR2 YFSETQ. Filled out from reference TRBV5-1 and TRBJ2-2, the complete variable domain reads KAGVTQTPRYLIKTRGQQVTLSCSPISGHRSVSWYQQTPGQGLQFLFEYFSETQRNKGNFPGRFSGRQFSNSRSEMNVSTLELGDSALYLCASSHNLAGELFFGEGSRLTVL.

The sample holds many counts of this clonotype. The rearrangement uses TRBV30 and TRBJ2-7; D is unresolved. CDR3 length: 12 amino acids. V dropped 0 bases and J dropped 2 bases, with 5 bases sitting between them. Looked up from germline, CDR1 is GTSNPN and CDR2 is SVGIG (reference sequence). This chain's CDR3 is CAWSVGPYEQYF. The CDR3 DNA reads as TGTGCCTGGAGTGTAGGCCCCTACGAGCAGTACTTC.

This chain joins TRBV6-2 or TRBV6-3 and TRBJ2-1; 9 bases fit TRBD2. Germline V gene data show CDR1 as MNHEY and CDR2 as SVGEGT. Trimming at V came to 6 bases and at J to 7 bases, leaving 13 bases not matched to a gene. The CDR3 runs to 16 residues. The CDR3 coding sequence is TGTGCCAGCAGCCTTCCGACTAGCGGAGGCACGAATGAGCAGTTCTTC. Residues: CASSLPTSGGTNEQFF.

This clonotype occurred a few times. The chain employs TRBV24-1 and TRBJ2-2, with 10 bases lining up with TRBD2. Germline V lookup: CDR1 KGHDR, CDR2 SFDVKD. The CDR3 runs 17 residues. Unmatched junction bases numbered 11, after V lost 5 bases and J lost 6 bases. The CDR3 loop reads CATSARGLAGAAGELFF. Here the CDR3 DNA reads TGTGCCACCAGTGCCCGCGGGCTAGCGGGAGCCGCCGGGGAGCTGTTTTTT.

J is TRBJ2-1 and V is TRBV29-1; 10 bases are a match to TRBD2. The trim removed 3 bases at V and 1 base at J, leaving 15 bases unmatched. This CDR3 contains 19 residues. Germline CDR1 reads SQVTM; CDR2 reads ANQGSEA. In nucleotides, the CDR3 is TGCAGCGTTGAGGAGATTGGGACTAGCGCTGTTATTTCCTACAATGAGCAGTTCTTC. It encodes CSVEEIGTSAVISYNEQFF.

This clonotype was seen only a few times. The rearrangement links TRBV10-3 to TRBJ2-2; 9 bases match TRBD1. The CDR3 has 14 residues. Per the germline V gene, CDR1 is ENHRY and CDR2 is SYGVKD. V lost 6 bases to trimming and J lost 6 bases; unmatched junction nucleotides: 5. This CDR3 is CAIRGTGKSGELFF. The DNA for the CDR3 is TGTGCCATCAGAGGGACAGGGAAGTCCGGGGAGCTGTTTTTT.

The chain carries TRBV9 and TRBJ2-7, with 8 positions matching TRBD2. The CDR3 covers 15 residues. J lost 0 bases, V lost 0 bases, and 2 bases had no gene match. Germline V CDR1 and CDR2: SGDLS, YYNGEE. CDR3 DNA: TGTGCCAGCAGCGTAGCTGCGGGAGGCTCCTACGAGCAGTACTTC. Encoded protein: CASSVAAGGSYEQYF.

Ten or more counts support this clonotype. The chain's CDR3 is CSAREGGQPQHF. The CDR3 DNA follows: TGCAGTGCTAGAGAGGGAGGTCAGCCCCAGCATTTT. The gene calls are TRBV20-1 and TRBJ1-5; D call uncertain. V was cut by 0 bases and J by 6 bases, with 6 bases left in between. Germline loops: CDR1 DFQATT, CDR2 SNEGSKA (reference sequence). This CDR3 has 12 residues.

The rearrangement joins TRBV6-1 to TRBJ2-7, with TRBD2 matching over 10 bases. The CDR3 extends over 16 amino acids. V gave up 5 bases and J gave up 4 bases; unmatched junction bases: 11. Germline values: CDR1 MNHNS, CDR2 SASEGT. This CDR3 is CASSPGRLAGDYEQYF. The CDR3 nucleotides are TGTGCCAGCAGTCCCGGGCGGCTAGCGGGAGATTACGAGCAGTACTTC.

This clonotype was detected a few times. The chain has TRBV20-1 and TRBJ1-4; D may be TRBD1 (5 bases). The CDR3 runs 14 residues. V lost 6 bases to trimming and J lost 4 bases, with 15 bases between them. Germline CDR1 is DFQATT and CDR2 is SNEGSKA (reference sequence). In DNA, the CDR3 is TGCAGTGCCGTAGGGACTACTAATAATGAAAAACTGTTTTTT. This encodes CSAVGTTNNEKLFF.

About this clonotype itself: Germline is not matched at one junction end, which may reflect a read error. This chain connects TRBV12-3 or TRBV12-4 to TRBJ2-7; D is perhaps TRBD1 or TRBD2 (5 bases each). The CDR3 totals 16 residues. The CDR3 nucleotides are TGTGCCAGCAGTTTACGTGGAGAGGGGCGCGTCTACAAGCAGTACTTC. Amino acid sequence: CASSLRGEGRVYKQYF.

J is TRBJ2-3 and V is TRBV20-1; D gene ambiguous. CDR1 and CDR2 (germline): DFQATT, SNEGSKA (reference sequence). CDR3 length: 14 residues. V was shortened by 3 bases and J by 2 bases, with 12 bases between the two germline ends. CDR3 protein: CSASRGSLTDTQYF. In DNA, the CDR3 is TGCAGTGCTAGTCGTGGGTCCCTCACAGATACGCAGTATTTT.

CDR3 nucleotides: TGTGCCAGCAACGGCGGGCTAAATCAGCCCCAGCATTTT. Protein product: CASNGGLNQPQHF. V usage is TRBV2 and J usage is TRBJ1-5, with unresolved D. The CDR3 extends over 13 amino acids. The ends were cut back, 7 bases at V and 4 bases at J, with 11 bases in the middle. Germline V lookup: CDR1 SNHLY, CDR2 FYNNEI. The variable domain in full, with the rest retrieved from reference TRBV2 and TRBJ1-5, is EPEVTQTPSHQVTQMGQEVILRCVPISNHLYFYWYRQILGQKVEFLVSFYNNEISEKSEIFDDQFSVERPDGSNFTLKIRSTKLEDSAMYFCASNGGLNQPQHFGDGTRLSIL.

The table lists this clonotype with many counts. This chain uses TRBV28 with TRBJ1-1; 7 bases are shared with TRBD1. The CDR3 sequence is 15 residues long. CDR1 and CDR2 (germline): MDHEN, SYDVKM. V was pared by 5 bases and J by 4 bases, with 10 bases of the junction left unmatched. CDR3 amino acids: CASSIQQGYGTEAFF. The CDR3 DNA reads TGTGCCAGCAGTATACAACAGGGGTACGGCACTGAAGCTTTCTTT.

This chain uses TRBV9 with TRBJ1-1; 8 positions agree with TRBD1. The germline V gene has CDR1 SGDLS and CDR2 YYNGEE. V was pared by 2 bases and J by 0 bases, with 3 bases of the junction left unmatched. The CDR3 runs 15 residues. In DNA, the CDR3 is TGTGCCAGCAGCGTCCGGGACAGGATGAACACTGAAGCTTTCTTT. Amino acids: CASSVRDRMNTEAFF.

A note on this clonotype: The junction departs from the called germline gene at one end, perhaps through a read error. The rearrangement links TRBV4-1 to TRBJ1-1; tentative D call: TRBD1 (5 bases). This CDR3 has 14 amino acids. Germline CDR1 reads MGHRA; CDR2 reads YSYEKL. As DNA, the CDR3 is TGTGCCAGCAGCCAAGCGGGGACGGAGACTGAAGCTTTCTTT. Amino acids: CASSQAGTETEAFF.

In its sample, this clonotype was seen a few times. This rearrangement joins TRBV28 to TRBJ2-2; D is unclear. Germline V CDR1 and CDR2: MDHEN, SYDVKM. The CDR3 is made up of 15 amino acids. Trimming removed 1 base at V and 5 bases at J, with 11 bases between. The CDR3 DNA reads TGTGCCAGCAGTTTATTTGTCAAAGGGACCGGGGAGCTGTTTTTT. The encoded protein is CASSLFVKGTGELFF.

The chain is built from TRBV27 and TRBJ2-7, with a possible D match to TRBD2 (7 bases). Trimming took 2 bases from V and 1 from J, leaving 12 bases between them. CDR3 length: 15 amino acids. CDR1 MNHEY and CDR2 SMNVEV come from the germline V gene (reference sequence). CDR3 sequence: CASSLRGGGSYEQYF. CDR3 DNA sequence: TGTGCCAGCAGTTTAAGGGGGGGCGGGTCCTACGAGCAGTACTTC.

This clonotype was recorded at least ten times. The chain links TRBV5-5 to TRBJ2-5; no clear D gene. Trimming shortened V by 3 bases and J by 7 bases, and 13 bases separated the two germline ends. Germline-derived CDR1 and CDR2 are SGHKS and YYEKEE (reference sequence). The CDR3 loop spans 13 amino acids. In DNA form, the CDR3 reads TGTGCCAGCAGCTCAGGTGGGGTAGGGACCCAGTACTTC. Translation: CASSSGGVGTQYF. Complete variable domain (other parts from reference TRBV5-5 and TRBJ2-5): DAGVTQSPTHLIKTRGQQVTLRCSPISGHKSVSWYQQVLGQGPQFIFQYYEKEERGRGNFPDRFSARQFPNYSSELNVNALLLGDSALYLCASSSGGVGTQYFGPGTRLLVL.